The entry below gives a single T cell receptor (beta chain) sequence along with its context. Its antigen is unknown. Sequence at one end of the junction differs from germline and may be a read error. This sample is part of a study of T cells in Graves' hyperthyroidism and ophthalmopathy. The germline CDR1 and CDR2 sequences are SGHTA and FQGTGA. CDR3 size: 15 residues. Using RNA transcripts as the source, TCR beta CDR3 regions were amplified. Primed by the HTBI set, a first-round RT-PCR was run on the TCR CDR3. TCRdb passed the multiplex PCR reads through MiXCR, listing each CDR3 protein once. The sample has approximately 740,000 distinct CDR3 sequences, 13% to 15% seen once; the top ten hold more than 8.5%. No ophthalmopathy progression within 18 months constituted stable Graves' hyperthyroidism. In making diagnoses, clinical symptoms, serum thyroxine and TRAb, thyroid ultrasound and orbital computed tomography were all used.

The study, taken as a whole, reports: For ophthalmopathy, model prediction preceded onset by a median about 6.2 months. Patients with ophthalmopathy were separated from those with stable hyperthyroidism by a 13 V-J model.

This clonotype was obtained from a young woman with Graves' hyperthyroidism. The sample taken for sequencing was blood. V usage is TRBV7-3 and J usage is TRBJ2-2; TRBD2 matches at 12 bases. The CDR3 coding sequence is TGTGCCAGCAGCCCCGGACTAGCGGGAACCGGGGGGCTGTTTTTT. Translation gives CASSPGLAGTGGLFF.